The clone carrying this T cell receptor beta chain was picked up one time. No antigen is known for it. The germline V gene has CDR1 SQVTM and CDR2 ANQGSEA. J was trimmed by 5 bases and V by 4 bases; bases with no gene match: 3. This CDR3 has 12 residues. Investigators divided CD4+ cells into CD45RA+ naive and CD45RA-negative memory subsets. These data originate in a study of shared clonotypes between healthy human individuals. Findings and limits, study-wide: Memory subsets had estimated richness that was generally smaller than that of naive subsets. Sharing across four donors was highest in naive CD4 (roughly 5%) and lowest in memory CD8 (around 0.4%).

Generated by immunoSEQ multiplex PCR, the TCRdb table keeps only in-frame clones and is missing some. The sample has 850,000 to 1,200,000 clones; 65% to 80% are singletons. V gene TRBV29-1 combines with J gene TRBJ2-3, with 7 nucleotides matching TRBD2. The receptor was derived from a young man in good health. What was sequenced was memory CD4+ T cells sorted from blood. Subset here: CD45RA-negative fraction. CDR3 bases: TGCAGCGTTGGGGGAGGGGTAGATACGCAGTATTTT. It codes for CSVGGGVDTQYF.